Many counts were recorded for the clone carrying this T cell receptor (beta chain). This entry comes from a study of Graves' ophthalmopathy and Graves' hyperthyroidism. TCR beta CDR3 regions were amplified from RNA transcripts. HTBI primers primed a first-round RT-PCR, and a second-round multiplex PCR followed. TCRdb reprocessed the multiplex PCR reads with MiXCR, giving one entry per CDR3 protein. The sample records about 700,000 distinct CDR3 sequences, about 40% being singletons. The sequencing sample was made of peripheral blood. The receptor was derived from an adult man with Graves' ophthalmopathy.

As DNA, the CDR3 is TGTGCCAGCAGCGCGACGATGGGACTAGCGGGTCAAGAGACCCAGTACTTC. Translated, it gives CASSATMGLAGQETQYF. This sequence joins TRBV9 and TRBJ2-5; TRBD2 agrees at 12 bases. CDR3 length equals 17 residues. J was trimmed by 2 bases and V by 3 bases; bases with no gene match: 8. Germline V gene data show CDR1 as SGDLS and CDR2 as YYNGEE. The complete variable domain, with remaining parts taken from reference TRBV9 and TRBJ2-5, reads DSGVTQTPKHLITATGQRVTLRCSPRSGDLSVYWYQQSLDQGLQFLIQYYNGEERAKGNILERFSAQQFPDLHSELNLSSLELGDSALYFCASSATMGLAGQETQYFGPGTRLLVL.